Detailed here is one T cell receptor beta chain. What it binds is unknown. This sample was included in a study of cytomegalovirus exposure and HLA in healthy donors. General observations from the study: A few chains tied to CMV proved CMV antigen-specific in vitro. Generally TCR sequences proved uncommon, though certain public TCRs appeared in numerous donors.

This table comes from immunoSEQ multiplex PCR, and its TCRdb copy is limited to in-frame clones, with some not included. The sample shows 80,000 to 95,000 clones, 93% of them seen only once. Germline values: CDR1 SNHLY, CDR2 FYNNEI. Trimming shortened V by 3 bases and J by 0 bases, and 6 bases separated the two germline ends. The CDR3 contains 14 residues. The chain has TRBV2 and TRBJ2-4; the D is unclear. The TCR originated in a woman in her 30s in good health and CMV-seropositive. The material sequenced was PBMCs. The DNA of the CDR3 is TGTGCCAGCAGTGAGGTACTAGCCAAAAACATTCAGTACTTC. It specifies CASSEVLAKNIQYF.